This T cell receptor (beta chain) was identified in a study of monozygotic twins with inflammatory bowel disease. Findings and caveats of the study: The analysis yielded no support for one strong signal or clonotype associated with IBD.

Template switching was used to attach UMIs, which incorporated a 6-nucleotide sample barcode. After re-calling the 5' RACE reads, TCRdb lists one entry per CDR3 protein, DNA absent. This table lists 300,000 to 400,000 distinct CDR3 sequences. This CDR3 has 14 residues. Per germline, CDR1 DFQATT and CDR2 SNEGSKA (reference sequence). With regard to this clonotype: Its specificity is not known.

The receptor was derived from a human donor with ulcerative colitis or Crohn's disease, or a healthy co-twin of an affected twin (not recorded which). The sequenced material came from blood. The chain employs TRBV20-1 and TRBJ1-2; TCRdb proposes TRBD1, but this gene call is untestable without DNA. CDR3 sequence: CSAGGGRLNYGYTF.